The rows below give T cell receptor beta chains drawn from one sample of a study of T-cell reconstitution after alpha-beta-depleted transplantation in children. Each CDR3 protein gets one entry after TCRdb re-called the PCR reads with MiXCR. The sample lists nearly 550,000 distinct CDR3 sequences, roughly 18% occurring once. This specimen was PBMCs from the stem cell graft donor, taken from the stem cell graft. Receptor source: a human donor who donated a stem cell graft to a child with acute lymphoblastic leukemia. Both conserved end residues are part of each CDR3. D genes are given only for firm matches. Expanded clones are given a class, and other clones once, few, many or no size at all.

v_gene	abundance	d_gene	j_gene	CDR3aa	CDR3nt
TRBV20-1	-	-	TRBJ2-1	CSAGRIEQFF	TGCAGTGCCGGAAGAATTGAGCAGTTCTTC
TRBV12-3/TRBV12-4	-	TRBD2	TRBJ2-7	CASSLSLAGVHEQYF	TGTGCCAGCAGTCTTTCACTAGCGGGAGTCCACGAGCAGTACTTC
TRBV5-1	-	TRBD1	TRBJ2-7	CASSGGLTGSVDEQYF	TGCGCCAGCAGCGGAGGCTTGACAGGGTCGGTGGACGAGCAGTACTTC
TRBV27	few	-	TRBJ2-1	CASSGDGKYNEQFF	TGTGCCAGCAGCGGGGACGGAAAATACAATGAGCAGTTCTTC
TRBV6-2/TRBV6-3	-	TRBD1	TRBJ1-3	CASSYSWGQTTGNTIYF	TGTGCCAGCAGTTACTCGTGGGGACAGACAACTGGAAACACCATATATTTT
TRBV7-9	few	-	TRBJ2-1	CASSLGGGDYNEQFF	TGTGCCAGCAGCTTAGGTGGAGGGGACTACAATGAGCAGTTCTTC
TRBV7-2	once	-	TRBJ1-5	CASSSTQGSPQHF	TGTGCCAGCAGCTCGACCCAGGGGTCGCCCCAGCATTTT
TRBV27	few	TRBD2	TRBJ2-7	CASSLSGLAGIYEQYF	TGTGCCAGCAGTTTATCTGGACTAGCGGGGATCTACGAGCAGTACTTC
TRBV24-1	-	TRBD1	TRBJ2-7	CATSDPGTEYEQYF	TGTGCCACCAGTGACCCCGGGACAGAGTACGAGCAGTACTTC
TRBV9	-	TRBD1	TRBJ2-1	CASSAQGQGNDNEQFF	TGTGCCAGCAGCGCCCAGGGACAGGGAAACGACAATGAGCAGTTCTTC
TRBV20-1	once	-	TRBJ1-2	CSAVLGPSRNYGYTF	TGCAGTGCTGTACTGGGACCTTCCAGAAACTATGGCTACACCTTC
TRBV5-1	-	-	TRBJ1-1	CASSLERVRSGSFTEAFF	TGCGCCAGCAGCTTGGAGAGGGTCCGAAGCGGGAGTTTCACTGAAGCTTTCTTT
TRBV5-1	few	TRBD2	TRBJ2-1	CASSLAVRNEQFF	TGCGCCAGCAGTCTAGCGGTCCGCAATGAGCAGTTCTTC
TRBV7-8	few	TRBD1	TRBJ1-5	CASSGAGQAVSNQPQHF	TGTGCCAGCAGCGGAGCGGGACAGGCCGTTAGCAATCAGCCCCAGCATTTT
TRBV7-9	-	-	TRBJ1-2	CASSGPTNYGYTF	TGTGCCAGCAGCGGGCCTACTAACTATGGCTACACCTTC
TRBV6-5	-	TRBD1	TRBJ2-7	CASSYSQGAIYEQYF	TGTGCCAGCAGTTACTCGCAGGGGGCGATCTACGAGCAGTACTTC
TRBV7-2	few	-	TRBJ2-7	CASSLASSPGKYEQYF	TGTGCCAGCAGCTTAGCCAGTAGCCCAGGGAAATACGAGCAGTACTTC
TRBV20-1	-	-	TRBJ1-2	CSARAQGSNGYTF	TGCAGTGCTAGAGCACAGGGATCAAATGGCTACACCTTC
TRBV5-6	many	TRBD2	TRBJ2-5	CASSFLGLAIQETQYF	TGTGCCAGCAGCTTCTTAGGACTAGCGATCCAAGAGACCCAGTACTTC
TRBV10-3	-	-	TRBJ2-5	CATETGVQETQYF	TGTGCCACAGAGACAGGCGTCCAAGAGACCCAGTACTTC
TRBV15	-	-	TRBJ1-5	CATTRWGGNQPQHF	TGTGCCACCACTCGGTGGGGAGGAAATCAGCCCCAGCATTTT
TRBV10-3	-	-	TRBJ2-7	CAISESLDSNYEQYF	TGTGCCATCAGTGAGTCGCTTGACAGCAACTACGAGCAGTACTTC
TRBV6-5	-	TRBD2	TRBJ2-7	CASKYPSAGEYEQYF	TGTGCCAGCAAGTACCCCTCAGCGGGAGAGTACGAGCAGTACTTC
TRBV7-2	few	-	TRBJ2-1	CASSLMGAGARNEQFF	TGTGCCAGCAGCTTAATGGGGGCGGGAGCACGCAATGAGCAGTTCTTC
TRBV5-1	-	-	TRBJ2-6	CASSLRNSGANVLTF	TGCGCCAGCAGCTTGCGTAACTCTGGGGCCAACGTCCTGACTTTC
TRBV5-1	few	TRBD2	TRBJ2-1	CASSWTSGSRFLSSYNEQFF	TGCGCCAGCAGCTGGACTAGCGGGAGTAGATTCCTCAGCTCCTACAATGAGCAGTTCTTC
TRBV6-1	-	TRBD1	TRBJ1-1	CASSRQGPVTEAFF	TGTGCCAGCAGTCGACAGGGTCCTGTGACTGAAGCTTTCTTT
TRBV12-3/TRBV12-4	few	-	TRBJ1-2	CASSLFSERGYGYTF	TGTGCCAGCAGTTTGTTCAGTGAGAGAGGCTATGGCTACACCTTC
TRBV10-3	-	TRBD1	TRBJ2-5	CAISAGQGVQTQYF	TGTGCCATCAGTGCTGGACAGGGGGTACAGACCCAGTACTTC
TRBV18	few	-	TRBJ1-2	CASSLPVGVIDGYTF	TGTGCCAGCTCCCTCCCCGTAGGGGTAATCGATGGCTACACCTTC
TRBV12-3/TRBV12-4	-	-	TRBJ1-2	CASSLTRVSGYTF	TGTGCCAGCAGTTTAACCAGGGTCTCTGGCTACACCTTC
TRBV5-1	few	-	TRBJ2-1	CASSLDEAGYNEQFF	TGCGCCAGCAGCTTGGACGAGGCTGGCTACAATGAGCAGTTCTTC
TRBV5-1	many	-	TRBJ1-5	CASSLVGDQPQHF	TGCGCCAGCAGCTTGGTCGGAGATCAGCCCCAGCATTTT
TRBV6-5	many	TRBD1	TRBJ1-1	CASSYSDRGATEAFF	TGTGCCAGCAGTTACTCGGACAGGGGGGCGACTGAAGCTTTCTTT
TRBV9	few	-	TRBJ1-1	CASSVGQRMNTEAFF	TGTGCCAGCAGCGTAGGACAGAGGATGAACACTGAAGCTTTCTTT
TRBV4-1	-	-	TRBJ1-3	CASSHGAGRTGNTIYF	TGCGCCAGCAGCCATGGGGCAGGGAGGACTGGAAACACCATATATTTT
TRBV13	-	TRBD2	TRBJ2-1	CASSLGLGTSGRPGFYNEQFF	TGTGCCAGCAGCTTGGGTCTTGGGACTAGCGGGAGGCCGGGATTCTACAATGAGCAGTTCTTC
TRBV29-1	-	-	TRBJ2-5	CSVSAEVQYF	TGCAGCGTTTCAGCTGAGGTCCAGTACTTC
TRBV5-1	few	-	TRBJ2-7	CASSLPLTPNEQYF	TGCGCCAGCAGTTTACCTTTAACTCCTAACGAGCAGTACTTC
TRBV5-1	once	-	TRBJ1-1	CASSLRAVQMNTEAFF	TGCGCCAGCAGCTTGAGGGCAGTACAAATGAACACTGAAGCTTTCTTT
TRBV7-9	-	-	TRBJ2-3	CASSTRQLYTDTQYF	TGTGCCAGCAGCACCCGACAGCTATACACAGATACGCAGTATTTT
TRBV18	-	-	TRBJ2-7	CASSPARVYEQYF	TGTGCCAGCTCACCAGCGCGCGTCTACGAGCAGTACTTC
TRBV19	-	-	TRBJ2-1	CASSILRTSYNEQFF	TGTGCCAGTAGTATATTGCGGACCTCATACAATGAGCAGTTCTTC
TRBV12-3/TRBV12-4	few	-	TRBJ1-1	CASSERGYTEAFF	TGTGCCAGCAGTGAGAGGGGGTACACTGAAGCTTTCTTT
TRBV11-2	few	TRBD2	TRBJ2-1	CASSSLLGLANEQFF	TGTGCCAGCAGCTCTTTACTGGGACTAGCTAATGAGCAGTTCTTC
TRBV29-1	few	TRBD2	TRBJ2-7	CSAEASGSYEQYF	TGCAGCGCCGAGGCTAGCGGATCCTACGAGCAGTACTTC
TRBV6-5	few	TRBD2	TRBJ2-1	CASRYTSAYNEQFF	TGTGCCAGCAGATACACTAGCGCTTACAATGAGCAGTTCTTC
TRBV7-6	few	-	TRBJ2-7	CASSLGAGPVTYEQYF	TGTGCCAGCAGCTTAGGGGCGGGCCCCGTAACCTACGAGCAGTACTTC
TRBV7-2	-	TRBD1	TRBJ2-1	CASSSGQGVEYNEQFF	TGTGCCAGCAGCTCTGGACAGGGGGTCGAATACAATGAGCAGTTCTTC
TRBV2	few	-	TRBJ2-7	CASDQGIYEQYF	TGTGCCAGCGACCAGGGGATCTACGAGCAGTACTTC
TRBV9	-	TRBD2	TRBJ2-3	CASSFGVAGEDTQYF	TGTGCCAGCTCTTTCGGAGTAGCGGGAGAAGATACGCAGTATTTT
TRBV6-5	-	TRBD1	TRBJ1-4	CASSYSGTATNEKLFF	TGTGCCAGCAGTTACTCTGGGACAGCAACTAATGAAAAACTGTTTTTT
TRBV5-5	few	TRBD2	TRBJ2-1	CASSSGLAGNSYNEQFF	TGTGCCAGCAGCTCGGGACTAGCGGGGAACTCCTACAATGAGCAGTTCTTC
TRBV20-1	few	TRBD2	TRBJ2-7	CSARDPKTSGVYAHEQYF	TGCAGTGCTAGAGATCCGAAGACTAGCGGAGTATATGCCCACGAGCAGTACTTC
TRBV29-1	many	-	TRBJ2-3	CSVWVGADTQYF	TGCAGCGTTTGGGTGGGAGCAGATACGCAGTATTTT